A single sample is the source of the 5 T cell receptor beta chains below, sequenced in a study of cytomegalovirus exposure and HLA in healthy donors. Primers: 60 Vbeta forward and 13 Jbeta reverse. Libraries were prepared by immunoSEQ multiplex PCR; TCRdb keeps only in-frame clonotypes and omits some of them. The sample shows about 140,000 clones, roughly 70% of them seen only once. What was sequenced was PBMCs. These receptors all stem from a human donor in good health.

The V gene is TRBV7-3, the J gene TRBJ2-2; possible D gene TRBD1, 5 bases. Deletions cut 5 bases from V and 5 bases from J, with 15 bases between. Germline V gene sequence: CDR1 SGHTA, CDR2 FQGTGA. CDR3 length equals 15 residues. The CDR3 spells CASSPGVQGTGELFF. In nucleotides, the CDR3 is TGTGCCAGCAGCCCAGGTGTCCAGGGAACCGGGGAGCTGTTTTTT.

The chain is built from TRBV28 and TRBJ2-1; TRBD2 might be the D (5 bases). From germline, CDR1 is MDHEN and CDR2 SYDVKM. Deletions cut 6 bases from V and 4 bases from J, with 19 bases between. The CDR3 is made up of 16 amino acids. CDR3 bases: TGTGCCAGCAGCCCCAACCTAGCTGGGATTTACAATGAGCAGTTCTTC. This codes for CASSPNLAGIYNEQFF. Filled out from reference TRBV28 and TRBJ2-1, the complete variable domain reads DVKVTQSSRYLVKRTGEKVFLECVQDMDHENMFWYRQDPGLGLRLIYFSYDVKMKEKGDIPEGYSVSREKKERFSLILESASTNQTSMYLCASSPNLAGIYNEQFFGPGTRLTVL.

The chain recombines TRBV5-8 with TRBJ1-1; D gene uncertain. The CDR3 length is 12 residues. The V end was cut by 5 bases, the J end by 3 bases, with 8 bases between. CDR1 and CDR2 from the germline V gene are SGHTS and YDEGEE. The CDR3 sequence is CASSYGDTEAFF. The CDR3 DNA is TGTGCCAGCAGTTACGGGGACACTGAAGCTTTCTTT.

The gene calls are TRBV9 and TRBJ2-5, with 7 bases fitting TRBD2. The CDR3 consists of 15 residues. J was trimmed by 0 bases and V by 3 bases; bases with no gene match: 5. Looked up from germline, CDR1 is SGDLS and CDR2 is YYNGEE. CDR3 DNA: TGTGCCAGCAGCGGTAGCGGGCCGTACCAAGAGACCCAGTACTTC. It translates to CASSGSGPYQETQYF.

The chain has TRBV29-1 and TRBJ1-1, with D possibly being TRBD1 (6 bases). Trimming stripped 2 bases from V and 10 bases from J, with 11 bases between. The CDR3 consists of 11 residues. The germline CDR1 and CDR2 sequences are SQVTM and ANQGSEA. The CDR3 here is CSVEKGQRAFF. CDR3 bases: TGCAGCGTTGAAAAAGGACAGAGAGCTTTCTTT.